This T cell receptor beta chain was captured in a study of vaccination and CD4 T cells after COVID-19 (dated by TCRdb to the early 2020s). About the full investigation: Six males and four females were included in the convalescent cohort, with two Hispanic individuals, seven Caucasians, two Asians and one multiracial person represented. Participants got two doses of the Pfizer-BioNTech BNT162b2 vaccine (n=8) or two doses of the Moderna mRNA-1273 vaccine (n=2). Post-COVID blood samples were collected from convalescent patients a median of around 96 days after diagnosis, with a range of roughly 30 to 170 days. Post-vaccine blood samples were collected a median of about 69 days after the second vaccine dose, ranging from about 12 to 250 days. Overlapping spike peptide pools from SARS-CoV-2 and from the common cold coronaviruses HCoV-NL63, HCoV-OC43 and HCoV-229E were used as culture stimuli. Control cultures received a CEFX viral epitope pool as the positive control, an HIV-1 Nef peptide pool as the negative control, or no peptide. In ten to eleven COVID-19 convalescent patients and several infection-naive healthy vaccine recipients, the spike-specific CD4+ TCR repertoire before mRNA vaccination was compared with the repertoire after mRNA vaccination.

Per the germline V gene (reference sequence), SGHNT is the CDR1 and YYREEE is the CDR2. V is pared back by 0 bases and J by 7 bases, with 10 bases lying between the germline termini. The CDR3 runs 13 residues from the cysteine to the phenylalanine. CDR3 DNA only is kept here, 39 bases in frame from base 1. Regarding this clonotype: The target of this receptor is not known. No per-base quality is available; no much larger clone lies one base away.

The protocol used for the library was PCR. DNA from cultured CD4+ T cells underwent TCR sequencing with the Oncomine TCR Beta short-read assay at the Johns Hopkins FTIC core. The QIAamp micro DNA kit was used to extract genomic DNA from the cultured CD4+ T cells. Oncomine TCR Beta libraries from cultured CD4+ T cells were pooled with unique dual indexes and sequenced on an Illumina iSeq 100. As for the original processing: Non-productive sequences were filtered out, and CDR3s that did not start with C, did not end with F or W, or were shorter than 7 amino acids were discarded. The MANAFEST web application identified antigen-specific clonotypes by comparing peptide-stimulated wells against reference wells and other culture wells. Positive clones required FDR below 0.05, an odds ratio above 5, and productive frequency above 0.1% in at least two of three replicate wells. Clonotypes that were significantly expanded in both SARS-CoV-2 spike wells and at least one common cold coronavirus spike condition were defined as cross-reactive. Levenshtein distances (stringdist) and unrooted phylogenetic trees (ape) in R version 3.6.1 were used to assess CDR3 homology. The raw public reads went through TCRdb reprocessing: fastp at Q25, MiXCR clone calling, in-frame beta chains kept. Rows are combined by CDR3 protein, so each entry shows the most common genes and DNA. TCRdb, not the original authors, processed these V and J calls. A total of some 20,000 distinct CDR3 sequences appear in this sample, approximately 48% of them only once. The ten largest clones take up 19% of the sample.

Study-wide findings and limitations: The median number of SARS-CoV-2-reactive clonotypes rose from 20 to 25 after infection to about 40 after vaccination, but the change was not significant. Relatively few convalescent patients were included in the study, and early timepoints after natural infection were not analyzed. Nearly all vaccine-specific clones in convalescent patients (304 of 307) were mono-reactive for SARS-CoV-2 spike rather than cross-reactive with common cold coronaviruses. In convalescent patients, a median around 85% of post-vaccine SARS-CoV-2-reactive clones were detected only after vaccination, and vaccine-specific priming was suggested by this finding.

The treatment or condition label corresponds to: roughly 10-day PBMC culture with coronavirus spike peptide pools or control peptides (ViraFEST assay). To expand antigen-specific T cells with peptide pools and then pick out the expanded clonotypes through TCR sequencing, the study relied on the ViraFEST assay. Healthy vaccine recipients had no prior SARS-CoV-2 infection, confirmed by negative nucleocapsid antibody tests before and after vaccination. Each well held around 2 million PBMCs cultured with approximately 10 ug/ml peptide pools in IMDM containing approximately 5% human AB serum and approximately 10 IU/ml IL-2. Half of the culture medium was replaced with fresh IL-2-containing medium on days 3 and 7. CD4+ T cells were isolated after around 11 days of culture through negative selection using the EasySep CD4+ T cell isolation kit. PBMCs were separated from whole blood using Ficoll-Paque Plus gradient centrifugation and then either used fresh or cryopreserved at -140C. Each culture condition was generally run in triplicate wells.

The clonotype comes from a human donor who received a COVID-19 vaccine. The starting material was CD4+ T cells from blood, cultured in vitro, obtained before SARS-CoV-2 vaccination. Rearrangement joined TRBV5-4 to TRBJ1-1; the D segment cannot be called with confidence. Here is the DNA: TGTGCCAGCAGCTTGGGCAGAACTTATGAAGCTTTCTTT. This gives the protein CASSLGRTYEAFF.